The rows below give T cell receptor beta chains drawn from one sample of a study of T-cell memory formation after mild COVID-19. In TCRdb, the 5' RACE reads were re-called with MiXCR into one record per CDR3 protein. The sample has about 140,000 distinct CDR3 sequences, roughly 15% seen once. Material: PBMCs or a T cell subset sorted from them (not recorded which). These receptors were collected from an adult woman who had mild COVID-19 (a few samples of this study predate the infection). Cell type and time point are not known. The CDR3 runs from the conserved cysteine through the conserved F or W.

>TRBJ2-7|TRBV7-6
CASSPRQGGDDEQYF
>TRBJ1-1|TRBV30
CAWSRRQGMNTEAFF
>TRBJ2-5|TRBV15
CATSRDYADQETQYF
>TRBJ2-1|TRBV12-3/TRBV12-4
CASSLGLSGGPNNNEQFF
>TRBJ2-7|TRBV4-1
CASSQLSMGAYEQYF
>TRBJ2-1|TRBV29-1
CSVLLAGGLYEQFF
>TRBJ2-1|TRBV3-1
CASSQGVGGAAEQFF
>TRBJ2-3|TRBV7-3
CASSLNGLAGSTDTQYF
>TRBJ2-2|TRBV12-5
CASGPGGGGELFF
>TRBJ2-1|TRBV7-9
CASSLGTSGSDEQFF
>TRBJ1-2|TRBV5-5
CASSLGTGTNYGYTF
>TRBJ1-3|TRBV20-1
CSAKLQGLGNTIYF
>TRBJ2-3|TRBV24-1
CATSDLTGNTDTQYF
>TRBJ2-5|TRBV4-2
CASSQEGRGETQYF
>TRBJ1-1|TRBV2
CASSVEKGPVGTEAFF
>TRBJ2-5|TRBV5-1
CASSWRLAEETQYF
>TRBJ2-7|TRBV5-5
CASSFEGTGMTQYF
>TRBJ2-3|TRBV27
CASRASSTDTQYF
>TRBJ2-3|TRBV20-1
CSALLAGDTDTQYF
>TRBJ2-1|TRBV11-3
CASSLGGGSGVGEQFF
>TRBJ2-1|TRBV9
CASSDGLAGGLEQFF
>TRBJ2-3|TRBV6-2/TRBV6-3
CASSYEGVRYF
>TRBJ2-5|TRBV5-1
CASSAGTSGLETQYF
>TRBJ1-2|TRBV18
CASSPEIGASYGYTF
>TRBJ2-7|TRBV4-1
CASSLETVDYEQYF
>TRBJ2-2|TRBV24-1
CATSDLRQNTGELFF